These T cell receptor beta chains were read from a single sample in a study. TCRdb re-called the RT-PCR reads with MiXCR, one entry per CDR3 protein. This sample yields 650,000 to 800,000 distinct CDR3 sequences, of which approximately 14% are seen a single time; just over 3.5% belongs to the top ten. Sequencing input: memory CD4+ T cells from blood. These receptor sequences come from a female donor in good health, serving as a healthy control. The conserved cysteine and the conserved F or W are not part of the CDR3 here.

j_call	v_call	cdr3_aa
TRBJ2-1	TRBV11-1	ASSRGGPTYNEQF
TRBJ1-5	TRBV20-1	SATWGDSLPNSNQPQH
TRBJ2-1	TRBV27	ASTMGLAGTNEQF
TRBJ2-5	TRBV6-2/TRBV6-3	ASRATETQY
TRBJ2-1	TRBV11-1	ASSIAGARDEQF
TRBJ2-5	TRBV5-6	ASSLIPTSGETQY
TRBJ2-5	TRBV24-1	ATRASGSQETQY
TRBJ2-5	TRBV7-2	ASSFVTVGETQY
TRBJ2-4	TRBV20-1	SAGGPGANIQY
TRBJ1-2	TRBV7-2	ASSSNAGTWHGYT
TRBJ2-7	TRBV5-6	ASSLTREQY
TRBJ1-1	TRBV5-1	ASRGQGSMNTEAF
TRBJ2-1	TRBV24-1	ATSDFVTGALYNEQF
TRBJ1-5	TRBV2	ASLGTANQPQH
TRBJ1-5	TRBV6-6	ASSYTDNNQPQH
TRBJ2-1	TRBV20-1	SARDPLTGGSYNEQF
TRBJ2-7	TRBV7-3	ARGQRDRDRDEQY
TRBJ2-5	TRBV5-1	ASSLEASGGGIQETQY
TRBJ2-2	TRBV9	ASSPITNTGELF
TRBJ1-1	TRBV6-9	ASSYWGGAGLPPNTEAF
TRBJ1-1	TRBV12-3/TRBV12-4	ASNSIGQGQAF
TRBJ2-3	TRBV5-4	ASSFPSGRSYTDTQY
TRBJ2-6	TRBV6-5	ASSYSSQGVAGANVLT
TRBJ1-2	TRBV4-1	ASSQDYTPGQLYGYT
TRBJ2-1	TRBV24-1	ATRPGQGGEQF
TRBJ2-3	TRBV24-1	ATSDPGLAAESTDTQY
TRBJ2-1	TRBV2	ASNGHTNPYNEQF
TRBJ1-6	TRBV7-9	ASSQDRGTHNSPLH
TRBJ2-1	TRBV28	ASSHLAGADYNEQF
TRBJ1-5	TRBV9	ASSVSSQANQPQH
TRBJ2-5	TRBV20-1	SAEKTGTGEETQY
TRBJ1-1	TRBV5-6	ASSLTGGVPEAF
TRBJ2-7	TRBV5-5	ASSLTQGILGEQY
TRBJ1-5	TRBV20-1	SAVDRVDQPQH
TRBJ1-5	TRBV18	ASSPQGNNQPQH
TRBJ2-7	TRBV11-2	ASILGTRTSETYEQY
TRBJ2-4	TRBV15	ATSSRQNRAKNIQY
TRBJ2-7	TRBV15	ATFLLQTLYEQY
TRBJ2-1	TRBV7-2	ASSHGGSSYNEQF
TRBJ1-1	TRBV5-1	ASSWTGSTRNTEAF
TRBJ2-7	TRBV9	ASSASTTSSEQY
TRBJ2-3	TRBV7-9	ASTYRGSTDTQY
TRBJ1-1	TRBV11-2	ASSLSVQANTEAF
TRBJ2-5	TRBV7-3	ASSLMGTRQETQY
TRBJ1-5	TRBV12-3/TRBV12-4	ASSPPGYQPQH
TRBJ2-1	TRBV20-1	SARDAVGVNEQF
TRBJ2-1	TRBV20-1	SAALPLEYEQF
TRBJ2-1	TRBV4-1	ASSRGLARVPEQF
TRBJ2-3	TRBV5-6	ASSLERDRGRNTQY
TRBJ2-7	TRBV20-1	SARGGPNPYEQY
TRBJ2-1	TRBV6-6	ASSPLAGANEQF
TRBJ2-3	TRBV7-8	ASSLAMEDTQY
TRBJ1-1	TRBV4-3	ASSQAGRGGGTTEAF
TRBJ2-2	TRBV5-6	ASSLFGGLTGELF
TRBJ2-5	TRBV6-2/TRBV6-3	ASSTTSGQETQY
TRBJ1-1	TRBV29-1	SVEDFRGVWWNTEAF
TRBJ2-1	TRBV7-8	ASISGVTPYNEQF
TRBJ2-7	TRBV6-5	ASSRTGTETYEQY
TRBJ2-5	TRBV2	ASSEAQLVWDRPQETQY
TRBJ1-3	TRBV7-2	ASSLMGPSSGNTIY